Following are 27 T cell receptor beta chains from one sample sequenced in a study of PD-L1 blockade in urothelial cancer. Sequenced by immunoSEQ multiplex PCR; TCRdb stores in-frame clones only, minus some. The sample shows tens of thousands of clones, 70% to 90% of them seen only once. The time point here: peripheral blood 6 weeks after treatment start. The source material was PBMCs, sampled around atezolizumab (anti-PD-L1) treatment. Every receptor here comes from a man in his sixties with urothelial cancer.

This clone was recorded only once. The chain employs TRBV19 and TRBJ1-5; 8 positions match TRBD1. Germline V gives CDR1 LNHDA, CDR2 SQIVND (reference sequence). Germline trimming cut 6 bases from V and 1 base from J; bases unmatched to any gene: 2. CDR3 size: 14 residues. CDR3 region: CASRTGASNQPQHF. CDR3 DNA: TGTGCCAGTAGGACAGGGGCGAGCAATCAGCCCCAGCATTTT.

The genes are TRBV19 and TRBJ2-5; D is ambiguous. The V end was cut by 11 bases, the J end by 2 bases, with 15 bases between. CDR1 and CDR2 (germline): LNHDA, SQIVND (reference sequence). There are 13 residues in the CDR3. CDR3 residues: CAVGTTEQETQYF. The DNA for the CDR3 is TGTGCCGTAGGAACGACGGAGCAAGAGACCCAGTACTTC.

In DNA, the CDR3 is TGTGCCAGCAGTGAAAGGTTCGGAGCAGGGTGGAACTATGGCTACACCTTC. Protein product: CASSERFGAGWNYGYTF. The chain is built from TRBV6-1 and TRBJ1-2, with a possible D match to TRBD1 (5 bases). The CDR3 has 17 residues. Germline CDR1 is MNHNS and CDR2 is SASEGT. Trimming removed 2 bases at V and 2 bases at J, with 18 bases between.

The rearrangement links TRBV18 to TRBJ1-1; D uncertain. The CDR3 extends over 13 amino acids. Trimming removed 5 bases at V and 3 bases at J, with 10 bases between. The V gene's germline CDR1 is KGHSH and CDR2 LQKENI. CDR3 sequence: CASSTNSDTEAFF. CDR3 sequence (DNA): TGTGCCAGCTCAACTAACTCAGACACTGAAGCTTTCTTT.

The chain carries TRBV7-9 and TRBJ1-1; D might be TRBD1 (5 bases). With 1 base removed from V and 4 bases from J, the gap between germline ends came to 16 bases. Germline V gene data show CDR1 as SEHNR and CDR2 as FQNEAQ (reference sequence). The CDR3 is 16 amino acids. The DNA of the CDR3 is TGTGCCAGCAGCTTAGTATCAGGTCGTGGGGCCACTGAAGCTTTCTTT. Protein sequence: CASSLVSGRGATEAFF.

This clone appeared once. The rearrangement joins TRBV4-3 to TRBJ2-3; D remains ambiguous. In germline, CDR1 is LGHNA, CDR2 YSLEER. The CDR3 is 16 amino acids. V was pared by 0 bases and J by 1 base, with 11 bases between. In nucleotides, the CDR3 is TGCGCCAGCAGCCAAGACCCTACAGTACGCACAGATACGCAGTATTTT. Amino acids: CASSQDPTVRTDTQYF.

The chain carries TRBV28 and TRBJ2-7, with 10 nucleotides matching TRBD1. The CDR3 has 13 amino acids. J gave up 5 bases and V 10 bases, and 8 bases lay outside the gene matches. Germline V CDR1 and CDR2: MDHEN, SYDVKM. DNA of the CDR3: TGTGCCACCGCGGGACAGGGGTACGACGAGCAGTACTTC. Protein: CATAGQGYDEQYF.

The rearrangement uses TRBV2 and TRBJ2-3; possible D gene TRBD2, 5 bases. Germline CDR1 and CDR2: SNHLY and FYNNEI. The CDR3 consists of 15 residues. V was pared by 7 bases and J by 2 bases, with 16 bases between. Written as DNA, the CDR3 is TGTGCCAGCAAAGTTGGAGCGGCCTCCACAGATACGCAGTATTTT. Amino acids: CASKVGAASTDTQYF.

The DNA for the CDR3 is TGTGCCAGCAGCTTAGAGGGAGGACAGGGGTTTGGGGAGACCCAGTACTTC. This gives the protein CASSLEGGQGFGETQYF. The chain combines TRBV7-9 with TRBJ2-5, with 9 bases that match TRBD1. V shed 1 base and J 5 bases; nucleotides not matched to a gene: 11. Germline loops: CDR1 SEHNR, CDR2 FQNEAQ (reference sequence). The CDR3 runs 17 residues. The full variable domain, rest sourced from reference TRBV7-9 and TRBJ2-5, is DTGVSQNPRHKITKRGQNVTFRCDPISEHNRLYWYRQTLGQGPEFLTYFQNEAQLEKSRLLSDRFSAERPKGSFSTLEIQRTEQGDSAMYLCASSLEGGQGFGETQYFGPGTRLLVL.

The chain joins TRBV15 to TRBJ1-4, with 9 nucleotides matching TRBD1. From germline, CDR1 is LNHNV and CDR2 YYDKDF (reference sequence). CDR3 length: 18 amino acids. V lost 1 base, J lost 8 bases, and 14 bases stayed unmatched. The CDR3 DNA sequence: TGTGCCACCAGCAGAGGAACGGGGTGGGGACAGGGCGGAGAAAAACTGTTTTTT. It translates to CATSRGTGWGQGGEKLFF.

V usage is TRBV5-6 and J usage is TRBJ1-2; 10 bases line up with TRBD1. This CDR3 is built from 15 residues. The trim removed 0 bases at V and 7 bases at J, leaving 6 bases unmatched. Per germline, CDR1 SGHDT and CDR2 YYEEEE. This CDR3 is CASSLAEGTGVGYTF. DNA for the CDR3: TGTGCCAGCAGCTTGGCAGAAGGGACAGGGGTTGGCTACACCTTC.

The gene calls are TRBV19 and TRBJ1-1, with no clear D. The length of the CDR3 is 14 residues. The V end lost 5 bases, the J end lost 0 bases, and 10 bases lay between the germline ends. Germline assignment: CDR1 LNHDA and CDR2 SQIVND (reference sequence). Written as DNA, the CDR3 is TGTGCCAGTAGTTTTGCAGGTTTGAACACTGAAGCTTTCTTT. Translating gives CASSFAGLNTEAFF.

This rearrangement joins TRBV14 to TRBJ1-4, with 7 positions matching TRBD1. There are 17 residues in the CDR3. Looked up from germline, CDR1 is SGHDN and CDR2 is FVKESK. V lost 1 base, J lost 1 base, and 6 bases stayed unmatched. CDR3 nucleotides: TGTGCCAGCAGCCAAGGACAGGGTCGTTTAACTAATGAAAAACTGTTTTTT. Protein product: CASSQGQGRLTNEKLFF.

This clone was seen only once. This chain connects TRBV6-5 to TRBJ2-3; a weak D match, TRBD2 (6 bases). Germline V lookup: CDR1 MNHEY, CDR2 SVGAGI. The CDR3 runs 15 residues. The ends were cut back, 10 bases at V and 4 bases at J, with 21 bases in the middle. The CDR3 sequence is CATEGAGTGPDTQYF. DNA for the CDR3: TGTGCCACCGAAGGCGCGGGAACCGGTCCAGATACGCAGTATTTT.

This chain uses TRBV4-1 with TRBJ1-2; D uncertain. With 0 bases removed from V and 0 bases from J, the gap between germline ends came to 17 bases. This CDR3 region has 18 residues. From germline, CDR1 is MGHRA and CDR2 YSYEKL. In nucleotides, the CDR3 is TGCGCCAGCAGCCAAGATTTGGCCACCTCCTCCCCTAACTATGGCTACACCTTC. This translates into CASSQDLATSSPNYGYTF.

The V and J genes are TRBV6-5 and TRBJ1-1; D unresolved. The CDR3 consists of 13 residues. Germline CDR1 reads MNHEY; CDR2 reads SVGAGI. V lost 0 bases and J lost 5, with 7 bases in between. The CDR3 DNA is TGTGCCAGCAGTTACTCCGGGAGGACTGAAGCTTTCTTT. It is translated as CASSYSGRTEAFF.

The chain combines TRBV11-2 with TRBJ1-3; 8 positions agree with TRBD1. The CDR3 is made up of 15 amino acids. CDR1 and CDR2 from the germline V gene are SGHAT and FQNNGV. The V and J ends lost 5 bases and 5 bases, in that order; junction bases with no gene match: 8. Here the CDR3 reads CASSPTTGARNTIYF. The CDR3 nucleotides are TGTGCCAGCAGCCCTACGACAGGGGCTCGAAACACCATATATTTT.

CDR3 in amino acids: CASRGGAISYEQYF. CDR3 sequence (DNA): TGTGCCAGCAGGGGAGGGGCAATCTCCTACGAGCAGTACTTC. This sequence joins TRBV6-5 and TRBJ2-7; 7 nucleotides agree with TRBD2. This CDR3 comprises 14 residues. In germline, CDR1 is MNHEY, CDR2 SVGAGI. V lost 6 bases and J lost 0; bases outside the gene matches: 5.

The chain links TRBV27 to TRBJ2-1, with D possibly TRBD1 on 6 matching bases. The CDR3 runs 16 residues. Germline CDR1 reads MNHEY; CDR2 reads SMNVEV (reference sequence). Trimming removed 5 bases at V and 2 bases at J, with 16 bases between. This CDR3 is CASSPPRGFAYNEQFF. CDR3 nucleotides: TGTGCCAGCAGTCCGCCCAGGGGATTTGCCTACAATGAGCAGTTCTTC.

This chain uses TRBV6-5 with TRBJ2-7; no definite D call. The germline V gene encodes CDR1 MNHEY and CDR2 SVGAGI. V lost 4 bases and J lost 2, with 15 bases in between. This CDR3 region has 15 residues. The CDR3 is CASSSGFSGPYEQYF. As DNA, the CDR3 is TGTGCCAGCAGTTCCGGGTTTAGTGGTCCCTACGAGCAGTACTTC.

CDR3 sequence: CASSVATTTGTGLNEQFF. CDR3 sequence (DNA): TGTGCCAGCAGCGTAGCTACGACAACCGGGACAGGTCTCAATGAGCAGTTCTTC. The chain joins TRBV9 to TRBJ2-1, with 8 bases lining up with TRBD1. CDR3 length: 18 residues. Germline trimming cut 0 bases from V and 6 bases from J; bases unmatched to any gene: 14. Germline CDR1 reads SGDLS; CDR2 reads YYNGEE.

This CDR3 is CASSQGLGGEQYF. As DNA, the CDR3 is TGTGCCAGCTCACAAGGACTGGGTGGCGAGCAGTACTTC. The chain recombines TRBV18 with TRBJ2-7; tentative D call: TRBD2 (5 bases). With 4 bases removed from V and 6 bases from J, the gap between germline ends came to 13 bases. The germline V gene encodes CDR1 KGHSH and CDR2 LQKENI. The CDR3 has 13 amino acids. Together with reference TRBV18 and TRBJ2-7, the CDR3 gives the full variable domain: NAGVMQNPRHLVRRRGQEARLRCSPMKGHSHVYWYRQLPEEGLKFMVYLQKENIIDESGMPKERFSAEFPKEGPSILRIQQVVRGDSAAYFCASSQGLGGEQYFGPGTRLTVT.

This sequence joins TRBV27 and TRBJ2-1, with 11 bases identical to TRBD2. Germline V CDR1 and CDR2: MNHEY, SMNVEV (reference sequence). This CDR3 is built from 20 residues. V shed 2 bases and J 6 bases; nucleotides not matched to a gene: 18. As DNA, the CDR3 is TGTGCCAGCAGTTTAATCCCTCTACAGTTCCTTAGCGGGGGGGTCAATGAGCAGTTCTTC. As protein: CASSLIPLQFLSGGVNEQFF.

In this sample, this clone turned up a few times. The chain recombines TRBV12-5 with TRBJ1-1, with D possibly matching TRBD1 (5 bases). Trimming pared 0 bases from V and 1 base from J, leaving 9 bases between. The CDR3 consists of 15 residues. Looked up from germline, CDR1 is LGHNT and CDR2 is FRNRAP. The CDR3 DNA reads as TGTGCTAGTGGTTTGGTCAGACAGTCGAACACTGAAGCTTTCTTT. Translated, it gives CASGLVRQSNTEAFF. Filled out from reference TRBV12-5 and TRBJ1-1, the complete variable domain reads DARVTQTPRHKVTEMGQEVTMRCQPILGHNTVFWYRQTMMQGLELLAYFRNRAPLDDSGMPKDRFSAEMPDATLATLKIQPSEPRDSAVYFCASGLVRQSNTEAFFGQGTRLTVV.

The chain recombines TRBV6-5 with TRBJ2-1; 8 nucleotides match TRBD1. Germline CDR1 MNHEY, CDR2 SVGAGI. The CDR3 sequence is 13 residues long. After removal of 6 bases from V and 5 bases from J, the junction contained 3 bases not matched to a gene. CDR3 protein: CASRRTGNNEQFF. The CDR3 DNA sequence: TGTGCCAGCAGGCGGACAGGGAACAATGAGCAGTTCTTC.

The chain couples TRBV6-1 to TRBJ2-7; D gene uncertain. The germline CDR1 and CDR2 sequences are MNHNS and SASEGT. The CDR3 has 14 amino acids. V was shortened by 2 bases and J by 0 bases, with 8 bases between the two germline ends. The CDR3 nucleotides read TGTGCCAGCAGTGAAATGGCGGACTCCTACGAGCAGTACTTC. Its translation: CASSEMADSYEQYF.

V and J are TRBV5-5 and TRBJ2-5; D remains ambiguous. The CDR3 is made up of 14 amino acids. Deletions cut 0 bases from V and 4 bases from J, with 10 bases between. In germline, CDR1 is SGHKS, CDR2 YYEKEE (reference sequence). The CDR3 DNA is TGTGCCAGCAGCTTGGACAGTTTGGGAGAGACCCAGTACTTC. Translated: CASSLDSLGETQYF. Using reference TRBV5-5 and TRBJ2-5 for the parts outside the CDR3, the full variable domain is DAGVTQSPTHLIKTRGQQVTLRCSPISGHKSVSWYQQVLGQGPQFIFQYYEKEERGRGNFPDRFSARQFPNYSSELNVNALLLGDSALYLCASSLDSLGETQYFGPGTRLLVL.